These 10 T cell receptor beta chains originate from one sample sequenced in a study of T cells in Graves' hyperthyroidism and ophthalmopathy. Using RNA transcripts as the source, TCR beta CDR3 regions were amplified. The HTBI primer set served for first-round RT-PCR of the TCR CDR3. Using its own MiXCR run on the multiplex PCR reads, TCRdb lists one record per CDR3 protein. Of approximately 430,000 distinct CDR3 sequences listed, less than 20% are singletons. The sequencing input was blood. The receptors were sampled from a woman between 18 and 30 years old with Graves' hyperthyroidism.

This clonotype showed up many times. V and J are TRBV11-3 and TRBJ1-2; D possibly corresponds to TRBD1 (5 bases). V gave up 1 base and J gave up 0 bases, with 12 bases separating them. The CDR3 has 16 residues. CDR1 and CDR2 (germline): SGHNT, YENEEA. The CDR3: CASSLGGTEANYGYTF. The CDR3 nucleotides read TGTGCCAGCAGCTTAGGGGGGACCGAAGCTAACTATGGCTACACCTTC.

This clonotype was picked up a small number of times. Just one base apart from a much larger clone, this may be a read error. This chain uses TRBV27 with TRBJ2-1, with 7 bases that match TRBD1. CDR3 length: 13 amino acids. Per the germline V gene, CDR1 is MNHEY and CDR2 is SMNVEV (reference sequence). DNA of the CDR3: TGTGCCAGCAGTTTGGACAGGTACAATGGGCAGTTCTTC. Translating gives CASSLDRYNGQFF.

The V call is TRBV19, the J call TRBJ2-5; 9 positions agree with TRBD1. From germline, CDR1 is LNHDA and CDR2 SQIVND (reference sequence). This CDR3 is 15 amino acids long. Germline trimming cut 6 bases from V and 2 bases from J; bases unmatched to any gene: 7. The CDR3 region is CASRPTGGWQETQYF. CDR3 nucleotides: TGTGCCAGTAGGCCGACAGGGGGGTGGCAAGAGACCCAGTACTTC.

V and J are TRBV19 and TRBJ2-7; the D is unclear. The ends were cut back, 3 bases at V and 2 bases at J, with 11 bases in the middle. This CDR3 spans 14 amino acids. From germline, CDR1 is LNHDA and CDR2 SQIVND (reference sequence). The CDR3 loop reads CASSIGWATYEQYF. The CDR3 nucleotides read TGTGCCAGTAGTATTGGGTGGGCCACCTACGAGCAGTACTTC.

This clonotype was seen many times. CDR3 DNA sequence: TGTGCCAGTAGTACCGGGAGAGGTCCATGGACAGATACGCAGTATTTT. Translated: CASSTGRGPWTDTQYF. The V and J genes are TRBV19 and TRBJ2-3; possible D gene TRBD2, 6 bases. The V gene's germline CDR1 is LNHDA and CDR2 SQIVND (reference sequence). CDR3 length equals 16 residues. Trimming stripped 4 bases from V and 3 bases from J, with 17 bases between.

The gene calls are TRBV5-1 and TRBJ2-5, with D possibly TRBD1 on 6 matching bases. The CDR3 totals 13 residues. The germline V gene has CDR1 SGHRS and CDR2 YFSETQ. V was pared by 5 bases and J by 1 base, with 9 bases between. This CDR3 reads CASRRTAQETQYF. In DNA, the CDR3 is TGCGCCAGCAGGCGGACAGCCCAAGAGACCCAGTACTTC. Full variable domain (remainder filled in from reference TRBV5-1 and TRBJ2-5): KAGVTQTPRYLIKTRGQQVTLSCSPISGHRSVSWYQQTPGQGLQFLFEYFSETQRNKGNFPGRFSGRQFSNSRSEMNVSTLELGDSALYLCASRRTAQETQYFGPGTRLLVL.

This clonotype appeared a few times. The chain couples TRBV7-2 to TRBJ2-3; 8 bases fit TRBD1. Germline V gene data show CDR1 as SGHTA and CDR2 as FQGNSA. Unmatched junction bases numbered 1, after V lost 7 bases and J lost 4 bases. The CDR3 extends over 12 amino acids. The CDR3 loop is CASNRGADTQYF. CDR3 nucleotides: TGTGCCAGCAACAGGGGGGCAGATACGCAGTATTTT.

This clonotype was seen ten or more times. The chain employs TRBV7-9 and TRBJ1-2; 7 bases fit TRBD1. Trimming took 2 bases from V and 6 from J; bases not matched to a gene: 12. CDR1 is SEHNR and CDR2 is FQNEAQ in the germline V gene (reference sequence). The CDR3 runs to 16 residues. This CDR3 reads CASSLSTTGSLHGYTF. For the CDR3, the DNA is TGTGCCAGCAGCTTATCTACGACAGGGAGTCTCCATGGCTACACCTTC.

This clonotype was picked up many times. V usage is TRBV2 and J usage is TRBJ2-5, with 13 bases identical to TRBD2. CDR1 SNHLY and CDR2 FYNNEI come from the germline V gene. The CDR3 loop spans 14 amino acids. Germline trimming cut 6 bases from V and 4 bases from J; bases unmatched to any gene: 2. Here the CDR3 DNA reads TGTGCCAGCAGGGGACTAGCGGGGACAGAGACCCAGTACTTC. Protein product: CASRGLAGTETQYF.

CDR3 sequence (DNA): TGTGCCAGCAGCCAAGACCCGGCCCTTCCCTTACATGGCTACACCTTC. Translated, it gives CASSQDPALPLHGYTF. This chain joins TRBV4-2 and TRBJ1-2; D remains ambiguous. The germline gives CDR1 LGHNA, CDR2 YNFKEQ. This CDR3 is 16 amino acids long. Trimming removed 0 bases from V and 6 bases from J, with 17 bases in between.